This entry concerns a single TCR beta chain. At least ten counts were recorded for this clonotype. Its recognized antigen is unknown. No base qualities exist here, and no much larger clone lies one base off it. This entry comes from a study of prognosis after radiotherapy for stage I lung cancer (dated by TCRdb to about 2021). Looking at the study overall: Fewer than 20 stage I NSCLC patients were enrolled in Nanjing, China, between early 2018 and January 2019. Stage I lung tumors that were newly diagnosed and primary were found in some 15 patients, while a few patients had oligometastatic NSCLC after surgical resection of the primary tumor. Every patient was regarded as medically inoperable, because of comorbidities in some twelve cases and refusal of surgery in six to eight cases. Ages in the cohort of around 14 men and 6 or 7 women ranged from roughly 53 to 84 years, with a median of 74. On tumor histology, twelve patients had adenocarcinoma and six or seven had squamous cell carcinoma. SBRT was delivered in 3 to 5 fractions with a biologically effective dose of at least 100 Gy, and image-guided IMRT or VMAT was used for delivery. Concurrent therapy was not administered to any patient alongside SBRT. Distant metastases were developed by four of the 19 patients after SBRT, at a median of around seven months, whereas no significant progression was observed in the other 15 patients. This study profiled peripheral blood TCR beta repertoires from stage I NSCLC patients before and after stereotactic body radiotherapy and linked the repertoires to distant failure. For each of the 20 or so patients, one blood sample was taken before SBRT and one after, so the study sequenced 38 samples in total. What the work shows at the level of the full study, not this receptor alone: A decrease in unique TCR clone counts was observed after SBRT (median roughly 10,000 before versus several thousand after; Wilcoxon paired P=0.011). No determination of tumor specificity was made for expanded TCR clones. All reported P values were unadjusted for multiple comparisons. The study was limited by the small cohort and short follow-up, and independent validation of the study findings is required. Post-SBRT Shannon entropy and its change from baseline were lower in patients who developed distant metastases; baseline Shannon entropy was not associated with metastases. Differences by metastasis status were reportedly seen in TRBV and TRBJ usage frequencies, involving two V genes at baseline and, after SBRT, nine V genes and two J genes.

All patients had node-negative disease on CT and PET/CT, and none had a history of other malignancies or prior chemotherapy or radiotherapy. Six milliliters of peripheral venous blood were drawn into EDTA tubes at each of two time points. Ficoll-Paque Plus density-gradient centrifugation was used to isolate PBMCs. Right after collection, samples were placed at -80 degrees C and kept there until analysis. Two rounds of multiplex PCR were used to amplify the TCR beta CDR3 region from genomic DNA. The first PCR round used primers specific to each TRBV and TRBJ gene, with sequences filed in Chinese patent CN105087789A. The second PCR round used universal primers. The Roche High Pure PCR Template Preparation Kit was used to extract genomic DNA from frozen PBMCs. Paired-end sequencing with 151 bp reads was performed on the libraries using an Illumina HiSeq 3000. Per the original workflow: Raw reads lacking the multiplex PCR primer sequences were removed with CutAdapt. PEAR was used to merge high-quality paired reads into contigs. MiXCR assigned TRB V, D and J gene segments to each contig by aligning to reference sequences. CDR3 sequences were clustered by base quality and sequence similarity to remove sequencing errors. Diversity was measured as Shannon entropy normalized by the natural log of productive TCR sequence number. Clonality was computed as one minus the ratio of Shannon entropy to the natural log of the number of unique clonotypes. Using the Youden index from ROC curves, the researchers picked the repertoire-metric cut-offs for progression-free survival, and all analyses were carried out in R 3.5.3. TCRdb took the public reads, trimmed them with fastp at Q25, ran MiXCR for clone calling and kept in-frame beta chains. A single entry per CDR3 protein holds the most common genes and DNA from its merged rows. The V and J calls follow TCRdb's processing rather than the paper's. The sample profile shows 15,000 or so distinct CDR3 sequences; approximately 31% of them were found once. The biggest ten clones account for around 25% of the sample.

As encoded in the germline V gene, CDR1 is MNHEY while CDR2 is SVGAGI. The CDR3 measures 15 amino acids from cysteine to phenylalanine. Only the CDR3 DNA stays, 45 bases, in frame from base 1. Ends trimmed: V by 4 bases, J by 0 bases; bases unmatched to a gene: 1. The sequenced sample was PBMCs, obtained before or after stereotactic body radiation therapy (not recorded which). The receptor was isolated from a donor over 45 with non-small cell lung cancer. This receptor chain uses TRBV6-5 and TRBJ2-7; 12 bases in the middle match TRBD2. The nucleotide sequence is given as TGTGCCAGCAGTTCGACTAGCGGGAGCTCCTACGAGCAGTACTTC. It translates as CASSSTSGSSYEQYF.